A selection of T cell receptor beta chains follows, all from one sample in a study of blood T cell repertoires in COVID-19. The method was immunoSEQ multiplex PCR; TCRdb's version includes in-frame clones alone and lacks a portion of them. Seen here are under 200,000 clones, over 70% observed once, and the top ten hold less than 3.5%. The specimen was peripheral blood. These TCRs come from a woman in her fifties or sixties with acute or convalescent COVID-19. The CDR3 runs from the conserved cysteine through the conserved F or W. The D gene is left open where the match is weak. Size tells how often a clone was seen (once, few, many) or the class of an expanded clone, and some rows leave it out.

>TRBV5-1|.|TRBJ2-1|TRBD2
CASSLGTSNEQFF
TGCGCCAGCAGCTTGGGGACTAGCAATGAGCAGTTCTTC
>TRBV5-1|.|TRBJ2-7|TRBD2
CASSRDGGALYEQYF
TGCGCCAGCAGCCGAGACGGGGGGGCCCTCTACGAGCAGTACTTC
>TRBV7-2|.|TRBJ2-1|.
CASSSPKLGMNEQFF
TGTGCCAGCAGCTCCCCGAAACTAGGTATGAATGAGCAGTTCTTC
>TRBV5-1|.|TRBJ2-7|.
CASSLGPDYEQYF
TGCGCCAGCAGCTTGGGGCCCGACTACGAGCAGTACTTC
>TRBV5-1|.|TRBJ2-7|.
CASSLVTGNSYEQYF
TGCGCCAGCAGCTTGGTAACAGGTAACTCCTACGAGCAGTACTTC
>TRBV5-4|.|TRBJ1-5|.
CASSLDGSVHQPQHF
TGTGCCAGCAGCTTGGATGGTTCGGTCCATCAGCCCCAGCATTTT
>TRBV10-3|.|TRBJ1-5|.
CAISEPGQPQHF
TGTGCCATCAGTGAGCCAGGACAGCCCCAGCATTTT
>TRBV9|.|TRBJ1-6|TRBD1
CASSVLQGVGSPLHF
TGTGCCAGCAGCGTTCTCCAGGGGGTCGGTTCACCCCTCCACTTT
>TRBV6-2/TRBV6-3|once|TRBJ1-5|.
CASSYPTVQPQHF
TGTGCCAGCAGTTACCCGACAGTTCAGCCCCAGCATTTT
>TRBV24-1|.|TRBJ2-3|.
CATSDPLRGSDTQYF
TGTGCCACCAGTGACCCCTTAAGGGGGTCGGATACGCAGTATTTT
>TRBV5-6|.|TRBJ1-2|TRBD1
CASSFMDRDGYGYTF
TGTGCCAGCAGCTTCATGGACAGGGATGGCTATGGCTACACCTTC
>TRBV27|once|TRBJ1-2|.
CASSPRTDLPDGYTF
TGTGCCAGCAGTCCGCGGACAGACTTACCGGATGGCTACACCTTC
>TRBV3-1/TRBV3-2|.|TRBJ2-7|TRBD2
CASSPAGGGESEQYF
TGTGCCAGCAGCCCGGCGGGCGGGGGGGAATCCGAGCAGTACTTC
>TRBV9|.|TRBJ2-7|TRBD2
CASAPQRGGFPSSYEQYF
TGTGCCAGCGCCCCCCAGCGGGGGGGCTTCCCTTCATCCTACGAGCAGTACTTC
>TRBV28|.|TRBJ1-2|TRBD1
CASSLSVPAGGYGYTF
TGTGCCAGCAGTTTATCCGTACCGGCAGGGGGCTATGGCTACACCTTC
>TRBV20-1|many|TRBJ1-4|TRBD1
CSASGQGANNEKLFF
TGCAGTGCTAGTGGCCAGGGGGCTAATAATGAAAAACTGTTTTTT
>TRBV4-3|few|TRBJ2-1|.
CASSQTYSSYNEQFF
TGCGCCAGCAGCCAAACTTACAGCTCCTACAATGAGCAGTTCTTC
>TRBV6-2/TRBV6-3|.|TRBJ1-6|.
CASSRQQSSYNSPLHF
TGTGCCAGCAGTCGACAGCAGAGCTCCTATAATTCACCCCTCCACTTT
>TRBV4-1|.|TRBJ2-4|TRBD2
CASTNGAGGIQYF
TGCGCCAGTACTAATGGTGCGGGGGGCATTCAGTACTTC
>TRBV7-6|once|TRBJ2-3|TRBD2
CASSLVSRLAGGSRDTQYF
TGTGCCAGCAGCTTAGTCTCACGACTAGCGGGGGGGTCGAGAGATACGCAGTATTTT
>TRBV7-2|.|TRBJ1-1|.
CASSLVTGNTEAFF
TGTGCCAGCAGCTTGGTCACAGGGAACACTGAAGCTTTCTTT
>TRBV7-8|.|TRBJ1-2|TRBD1
CASSLLGQPMRGYTF
TGTGCCAGCAGCTTACTGGGACAGCCTATGAGGGGCTACACCTTC